Following are 2 T cell receptor beta chains from one sample sequenced in a study of beta chain features in type 1 diabetes. Study results and caveats: Moderate yet significant TCRB CDR3 shortening was seen in Type 1 diabetes patients in all four CD4+ subsets.

Expressed TCRB transcripts were sequenced because the entire RNA isolate underwent reverse transcription. Data came from immunoSEQ multiplex PCR; TCRdb stores just in-frame clones and leaves some out. The repertoire has some 330,000 clones, roughly an eighth of them found once; the top ten carry approximately 0.01%. Antigen specificity for these receptors is unknown. Sequencing used naive CD4+ T cells from blood. These receptors came from a woman between 18 and 29 years old with type 1 diabetes.

The J gene is TRBJ2-3, the V gene TRBV5-1; 11 nucleotides match TRBD2. The V gene end was trimmed by 2 bases and the J gene end by 2 bases; junction bases not matched to a gene: 10. CDR3 length equals 18 residues. CDR1 and CDR2 (germline): SGHRS, YFSETQ. The CDR3 region is CASSFWSSGRPYTDTQYF. Here the CDR3 DNA reads TGCGCCAGCAGCTTTTGGTCTAGCGGGAGGCCGTACACAGATACGCAGTATTTT.

The gene calls are TRBV9 and TRBJ1-2; D ambiguous. V shed 0 bases and J shed 8 bases, with 14 bases lying between them. The CDR3 covers 14 residues. The V gene's germline CDR1 is SGDLS and CDR2 YYNGEE. In DNA form, the CDR3 reads TGTGCCAGCAGCGTAGGCAGAACAAACATCGGCTACACCTTC. It translates to CASSVGRTNIGYTF.